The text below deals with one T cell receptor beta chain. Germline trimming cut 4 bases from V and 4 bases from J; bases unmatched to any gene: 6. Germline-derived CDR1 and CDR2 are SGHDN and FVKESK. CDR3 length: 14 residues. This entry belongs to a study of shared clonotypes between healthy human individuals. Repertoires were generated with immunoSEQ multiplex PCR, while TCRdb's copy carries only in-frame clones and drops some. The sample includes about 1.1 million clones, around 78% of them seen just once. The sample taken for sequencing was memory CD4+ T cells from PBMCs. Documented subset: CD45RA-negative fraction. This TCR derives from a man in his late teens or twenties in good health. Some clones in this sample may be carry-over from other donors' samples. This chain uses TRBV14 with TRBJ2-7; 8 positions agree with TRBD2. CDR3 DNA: TGTGCCAGCAGCCCGGCAGGGACTAGGTACGAGCAGTACTTC. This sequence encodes CASSPAGTRYEQYF.